Listed below are T cell receptor beta chains from one sample, sequenced in a study of radiotherapy plus CTLA-4 blockade in lung cancer. TCRdb's copy holds only in-frame clones and misses some; the assay was immunoSEQ multiplex PCR. The sample carries roughly 39,000 clones, 70% to 75% recorded once. The specimen was peripheral blood, collected from a patient treated with radiotherapy plus ipilimumab. Every receptor here comes from a human donor with non-small cell lung cancer who had stable disease on radiotherapy plus ipilimumab. Both conserved end residues are part of each CDR3. The D gene is left open where the match is weak. The size field is filled for only some rows; it gives once, few, many or a size class.

length,D,J,size,V,CDR3,DNA
15,NA,TRBJ2-5,once,TRBV5-4,CASSREGNGGETQYF,TGTGCCAGCAGCCGCGAGGGGAACGGAGGGGAGACCCAGTACTTC
16,NA,TRBJ2-5,NA,TRBV5-1,CASSLSTQALGETQYF,TGCGCCAGCAGCCTGTCGACTCAAGCCCTAGGGGAGACCCAGTACTTC
14,NA,TRBJ1-5,NA,TRBV9,CASSVGQGGQPQHF,TGTGCCAGCAGCGTAGGGCAGGGTGGCCAGCCCCAGCATTTT
13,NA,TRBJ1-2,NA,TRBV6-6,CASSPIGGDGYTF,TGTGCCAGCAGCCCAATAGGGGGTGATGGCTACACCTTC
14,NA,TRBJ2-1,NA,TRBV7-8,CASSRDMSYNEQFF,TGTGCCAGCAGCCGGGACATGTCGTACAATGAGCAGTTCTTC
15,NA,TRBJ2-7,NA,TRBV7-9,CASSLRELRSYEQYF,TGTGCCAGCAGCTTGAGGGAATTAAGGTCCTACGAGCAGTACTTC
14,TRBD2,TRBJ2-5,NA,TRBV9,CASSKRGLQETQYF,TGTGCCAGCAGCAAGCGGGGGTTACAAGAGACCCAGTACTTC
18,TRBD2,TRBJ2-1,NA,TRBV6-1,CASSEPVAGGLGRNEQFF,TGTGCCAGCAGTGAACCGGTAGCGGGGGGACTGGGGCGCAATGAGCAGTTCTTC
14,NA,TRBJ1-2,NA,TRBV28,CASITEDLTYGYTF,TGTGCCAGCATCACGGAGGATCTAACATATGGCTACACCTTC
13,TRBD1,TRBJ1-2,NA,TRBV5-4,CASSPTGGDGYTF,TGTGCCAGCAGCCCGACAGGGGGAGATGGCTACACCTTC
15,NA,TRBJ2-5,NA,TRBV5-4,CASRRVTGGQETQYF,TGTGCCAGCAGGAGGGTAACGGGCGGCCAAGAGACCCAGTACTTC
15,TRBD1,TRBJ1-1,NA,TRBV6-5,CASSYSGQGSTEAFF,TGTGCCAGCAGTTACTCGGGACAGGGAAGTACTGAAGCTTTCTTT
13,TRBD2,TRBJ2-5,NA,TRBV27,CASSPRRGETQYF,TGTGCCAGCAGTCCCAGGCGGGGGGAGACCCAGTACTTC
13,NA,TRBJ1-5,few,TRBV2,CASSEEWKGPQHF,TGTGCCAGCAGTGAAGAATGGAAGGGGCCCCAGCATTTT
14,NA,TRBJ1-5,NA,TRBV6-5,CASSVSRGSQPQHF,TGTGCCAGCAGTGTTAGCAGGGGAAGTCAGCCCCAGCATTTT
14,TRBD1,TRBJ2-1,few,TRBV10-2,CASKPQGPYNEQFF,TGCGCCAGCAAGCCACAGGGGCCCTACAATGAGCAGTTCTTC
11,NA,TRBJ1-1,NA,TRBV20-1,CSASTNTEAFF,TGCAGTGCTAGTACGAACACTGAAGCTTTCTTT
14,NA,TRBJ1-5,once,TRBV5-5,CASSLDRGNQPQHF,TGTGCCAGCAGCTTGGACCGGGGCAATCAGCCCCAGCATTTT
15,NA,TRBJ2-5,NA,TRBV5-6,CASSLGYSPQETQYF,TGTGCCAGCAGCTTGGGGTACAGCCCACAAGAGACCCAGTACTTC
15,NA,TRBJ2-2,once,TRBV4-1,CASSPGLVETGELFF,TGCGCCAGCAGCCCAGGGTTGGTTGAGACCGGGGAGCTGTTTTTT
16,NA,TRBJ1-3,NA,TRBV5-3,CARSLAGDYTGNTIYF,TGTGCCAGAAGCTTGGCGGGGGATTACACTGGAAACACCATATATTTT
13,NA,TRBJ2-3,NA,TRBV2,CASSVGGGDTQYF,TGTGCCAGCAGCGTTGGCGGTGGGGATACGCAGTATTTT
17,NA,TRBJ1-3,NA,TRBV5-1,CASSTTPGGSSGNTIYF,TGCGCCAGCAGCACTACTCCGGGAGGGTCCTCTGGAAACACCATATATTTT
15,NA,TRBJ1-5,NA,TRBV13,CASSLGRASNQPQHF,TGTGCCAGCAGCTTAGGGAGGGCTAGCAATCAGCCCCAGCATTTT
14,NA,TRBJ1-5,NA,TRBV28,CASSPTGSHQPQHF,TGTGCCAGCAGTCCAACAGGCAGCCATCAGCCCCAGCATTTT
16,TRBD2,TRBJ2-1,NA,TRBV7-9,CASSPTGTNPVDEQFF,TGTGCCAGCAGCCCAACCGGGACTAACCCTGTCGATGAGCAGTTCTTC
14,NA,TRBJ1-4,NA,TRBV25-1,CASSESGLVGKLFF,TGTGCCAGCAGTGAGTCAGGACTCGTGGGAAAACTGTTTTTT
14,NA,TRBJ2-2,NA,TRBV5-4,CASSLDLRSGELFF,TGTGCCAGCAGCTTGGACCTAAGGTCCGGGGAGCTGTTTTTT
16,NA,TRBJ2-2,NA,TRBV5-1,CASSWPGPARTGELFF,TGCGCCAGCAGCTGGCCGGGACCCGCTAGGACCGGGGAGCTGTTTTTT
16,TRBD1,TRBJ2-1,NA,TRBV5-1,CASSPLDRAWGNEQFF,TGCGCCAGCAGCCCCTTGGACAGGGCCTGGGGGAATGAGCAGTTCTTC
16,TRBD2,TRBJ2-3,once,TRBV18,CASSPRPSGYTDTQYF,TGTGCCAGCTCACCACGTCCTAGCGGGTACACAGATACGCAGTATTTT
15,TRBD1,TRBJ1-2,NA,TRBV6-9,CASSYADRASYGYTF,TGTGCCAGCAGTTACGCGGACAGGGCAAGCTATGGCTACACCTTC
12,NA,TRBJ1-4,NA,TRBV30,CAWSQGDEKLFF,TGTGCCTGGAGTCAGGGAGATGAAAAACTGTTTTTT
14,NA,TRBJ1-2,NA,TRBV7-9,CASSLVEQNYGYTF,TGTGCCAGCAGCTTAGTAGAACAGAACTATGGCTACACCTTC
15,NA,TRBJ1-1,NA,TRBV14,CASSQVGRAYTEAFF,TGTGCCAGCAGCCAAGTAGGACGGGCATACACTGAAGCTTTCTTT
15,NA,TRBJ1-1,once,TRBV6-6,CASSYDLQGVTEAFF,TGTGCCAGCAGTTACGACCTCCAGGGTGTTACTGAAGCTTTCTTT
13,NA,TRBJ2-1,NA,TRBV28,CASSLSSANEQFF,TGTGCCAGCAGTTTATCGTCCGCTAATGAGCAGTTCTTC
14,TRBD1,TRBJ2-3,once,TRBV2,CASSGQGRRDTQYF,TGTGCCAGCAGTGGACAGGGGCGCAGAGATACGCAGTATTTT
15,TRBD1,TRBJ2-1,few,TRBV7-7,CASSLNQGAYNEQFF,TGTGCCAGCAGCCTGAACCAGGGGGCCTACAATGAGCAGTTCTTC
15,NA,TRBJ2-1,NA,TRBV4-1,CASSQESGDYNEQFF,TGCGCCAGCAGCCAAGAGTCAGGGGACTACAATGAGCAGTTCTTC
15,TRBD1,TRBJ1-2,NA,TRBV5-1,CASSLAVDRVGGYTF,TGCGCCAGCAGCTTGGCCGTGGACAGGGTTGGTGGCTACACCTTC
14,NA,TRBJ2-7,few,TRBV5-6,CASSRRLMSYEQYF,TGTGCCAGCAGCCGTCGACTGATGTCCTACGAGCAGTACTTC
13,NA,TRBJ1-1,few,TRBV19,CASSIDRGTEAFF,TGTGCCAGTAGTATAGATCGGGGCACTGAAGCTTTCTTT
16,TRBD2,TRBJ2-2,NA,TRBV25-1,CASSARLAGNTGELFF,TGTGCCAGCAGTGCTCGACTAGCGGGGAACACCGGGGAGCTGTTTTTT
14,NA,TRBJ1-3,NA,TRBV6-5,CASRPGSSGNTIYF,TGTGCCAGCAGACCCGGGAGCTCTGGAAACACCATATATTTT
14,TRBD2,TRBJ2-4,NA,TRBV30,CAWSPKWTSKVQYF,TGTGCCTGGAGTCCCAAATGGACTAGCAAGGTTCAGTACTTC
12,NA,TRBJ1-2,NA,TRBV19,CASSEGWNGYTF,TGTGCCAGTAGTGAGGGGTGGAATGGCTACACCTTC
14,NA,TRBJ2-5,NA,TRBV5-6,CASSLPSIQETQYF,TGTGCCAGCAGCTTGCCCAGCATCCAAGAGACCCAGTACTTC
15,TRBD1,TRBJ2-5,NA,TRBV5-1,CASSLTGQLQETQYF,TGCGCCAGCAGCTTAACGGGACAGCTCCAAGAGACCCAGTACTTC